This is a list of T cell receptor beta chains from one sample in a study of blood T cell repertoires in COVID-19. The method was immunoSEQ multiplex PCR; TCRdb's version includes in-frame clones alone and lacks a portion of them. The sample includes approximately 70,000 clones, more than 85% of them seen just once. The source material was peripheral blood. Receptors were obtained from a man in his forties with COVID-19, enrolled during active disease. Each CDR3 is given with its conserved first and last residue. The D gene is left open where the match is weak. Rows give clone size only sometimes, using once, few, many, or a class for an expanded clone.

d_call: -
clone_size: -
j_call: TRBJ1-3
v_call: TRBV10-3
cdr3_aa: CAIMGLGRSGNTIYF
cdr3_nt: TGTGCCATCATGGGGCTCGGTCGATCTGGAAACACCATATATTTT

d_call: TRBD1
clone_size: -
j_call: TRBJ1-2
v_call: TRBV6-5
cdr3_aa: CASSSSGQVFGYGYTF
cdr3_nt: TGTGCCAGCAGTTCCTCGGGACAGGTATTCGGCTATGGCTACACCTTC

d_call: -
clone_size: -
j_call: TRBJ2-7
v_call: TRBV19
cdr3_aa: CASSSWDSSYEQYF
cdr3_nt: TGTGCCAGTAGTTCTTGGGACTCCTCCTACGAGCAGTACTTC

d_call: -
clone_size: -
j_call: TRBJ1-4
v_call: TRBV15
cdr3_aa: CATSRDYIQEKLFF
cdr3_nt: TGTGCCACCAGCAGAGATTATATACAGGAAAAACTGTTTTTT

d_call: -
clone_size: -
j_call: TRBJ2-7
v_call: TRBV10-3
cdr3_aa: CAISEDSSTYEQYF
cdr3_nt: TGTGCCATCAGTGAAGACAGCAGCACCTACGAGCAGTACTTC

d_call: -
clone_size: -
j_call: TRBJ2-7
v_call: TRBV11-2
cdr3_aa: CASSLGSLRVDEQYF
cdr3_nt: TGTGCCAGCAGCTTAGGGTCGCTGCGCGTCGACGAGCAGTACTTC

d_call: -
clone_size: -
j_call: TRBJ2-1
v_call: TRBV5-1
cdr3_aa: CASSLALRGSYNEQFF
cdr3_nt: TGCGCCAGCAGCTTGGCCTTGCGGGGTTCCTACAATGAGCAGTTCTTC

d_call: TRBD1
clone_size: -
j_call: TRBJ2-2
v_call: TRBV25-1
cdr3_aa: CASRDRGVGELFF
cdr3_nt: TGTGCCAGTCGGGACAGGGGTGTCGGGGAGCTGTTTTTT

d_call: -
clone_size: -
j_call: TRBJ2-7
v_call: TRBV30
cdr3_aa: CAWRGAVRGSEQYF
cdr3_nt: TGTGCCTGGAGAGGTGCCGTCAGGGGCAGCGAGCAGTACTTC

d_call: -
clone_size: -
j_call: TRBJ1-1
v_call: TRBV10-3
cdr3_aa: CAISRGGMNTEAFF
cdr3_nt: TGTGCCATCAGCAGAGGGGGAATGAACACTGAAGCTTTCTTT

d_call: -
clone_size: -
j_call: TRBJ1-2
v_call: TRBV5-5
cdr3_aa: CASSPGGSYGYTF
cdr3_nt: TGTGCCAGCAGCCCGGGGGGGAGCTATGGCTACACCTTC

d_call: -
clone_size: -
j_call: TRBJ2-3
v_call: TRBV28
cdr3_aa: CASSLDARDTQYF
cdr3_nt: TGTGCCAGCAGTTTAGACGCCAGGGATACGCAGTATTTT

d_call: TRBD1
clone_size: -
j_call: TRBJ1-1
v_call: TRBV20-1
cdr3_aa: CSSQGDPEAFF
cdr3_nt: TGCAGCTCTCAGGGGGACCCTGAAGCTTTCTTT

d_call: -
clone_size: -
j_call: TRBJ2-1
v_call: TRBV29-1
cdr3_aa: CSVEGTGRTTYNEQFF
cdr3_nt: TGCAGCGTTGAAGGGACGGGGAGAACCACCTACAATGAGCAGTTCTTC

d_call: -
clone_size: -
j_call: TRBJ1-3
v_call: TRBV30
cdr3_aa: CAWRQNSGNTIYF
cdr3_nt: TGTGCCTGGAGACAGAACTCTGGAAACACCATATATTTT

d_call: -
clone_size: -
j_call: TRBJ1-2
v_call: TRBV27
cdr3_aa: CASSVDRFGGSYGYTF
cdr3_nt: TGTGCCAGCAGTGTTGACAGGTTCGGAGGATCCTATGGCTACACCTTC

d_call: TRBD2
clone_size: -
j_call: TRBJ2-7
v_call: TRBV5-4
cdr3_aa: CASSPTSGSSYEQYF
cdr3_nt: TGTGCCAGCAGCCCCACTAGCGGGAGCTCCTACGAGCAGTACTTC

d_call: -
clone_size: -
j_call: TRBJ2-5
v_call: TRBV5-6
cdr3_aa: CASRRGQAQETQYF
cdr3_nt: TGTGCCAGCAGACGTGGGCAGGCCCAAGAGACCCAGTACTTC

d_call: TRBD2
clone_size: -
j_call: TRBJ2-1
v_call: TRBV4-1
cdr3_aa: CASSQAGGESNEQFF
cdr3_nt: TGCGCCAGCAGCCAAGCGGGGGGTGAAAGCAATGAGCAGTTCTTC

d_call: TRBD2
clone_size: -
j_call: TRBJ2-3
v_call: TRBV7-2
cdr3_aa: CASSLGGLAGKTDTQYF
cdr3_nt: TGTGCCAGCAGCTTGGGGGGACTAGCGGGGAAGACAGATACGCAGTATTTT

d_call: -
clone_size: -
j_call: TRBJ1-1
v_call: TRBV19
cdr3_aa: CASSIGQNTEAFF
cdr3_nt: TGTGCCAGTAGTATAGGACAAAACACTGAAGCTTTCTTT

d_call: TRBD1
clone_size: -
j_call: TRBJ2-7
v_call: TRBV10-3
cdr3_aa: CAMSRDRQTYEQYF
cdr3_nt: TGTGCCATGAGTCGGGACAGGCAAACCTACGAGCAGTACTTC

d_call: TRBD2
clone_size: -
j_call: TRBJ2-5
v_call: TRBV5-6
cdr3_aa: CASSLTSGGAGVTQYF
cdr3_nt: TGTGCCAGCAGCTTGACTAGCGGGGGGGCCGGGGTGACCCAGTACTTC

d_call: TRBD1
clone_size: -
j_call: TRBJ1-1
v_call: TRBV5-1
cdr3_aa: CASSISGTGIMNTEAFF
cdr3_nt: TGCGCCAGCAGCATTTCCGGGACAGGTATTATGAACACTGAAGCTTTCTTT

d_call: -
clone_size: -
j_call: TRBJ2-2
v_call: TRBV5-1
cdr3_aa: CASSLTGNSNTGELFF
cdr3_nt: TGCGCCAGCAGCTTGACAGGCAACTCGAACACCGGGGAGCTGTTTTTT

d_call: -
clone_size: -
j_call: TRBJ2-3
v_call: TRBV6-5
cdr3_aa: CASSRQTSTDTQYF
cdr3_nt: TGTGCCAGCAGTCGGCAGACTAGCACAGATACGCAGTATTTT

d_call: -
clone_size: -
j_call: TRBJ1-2
v_call: TRBV19
cdr3_aa: CASNGERYGYTF
cdr3_nt: TGTGCCAGTAACGGGGAGAGGTATGGCTACACCTTC

d_call: -
clone_size: once
j_call: TRBJ2-3
v_call: TRBV19
cdr3_aa: CASSTHGGEDTQYF
cdr3_nt: TGTGCCAGTAGCACCCACGGGGGAGAGGATACGCAGTATTTT

d_call: -
clone_size: -
j_call: TRBJ2-1
v_call: TRBV12-5
cdr3_aa: CASGLELNEQFF
cdr3_nt: TGTGCTAGTGGTTTGGAACTTAATGAGCAGTTCTTC

d_call: -
clone_size: -
j_call: TRBJ1-1
v_call: TRBV30
cdr3_aa: CAWEQAFGYTEAFF
cdr3_nt: TGTGCCTGGGAGCAGGCCTTTGGGTACACTGAAGCTTTCTTT

d_call: TRBD1
clone_size: -
j_call: TRBJ1-2
v_call: TRBV10-1
cdr3_aa: CASPSSPDNRGVGYTF
cdr3_nt: TGCGCCAGTCCGTCATCCCCCGACAACAGGGGAGTTGGCTACACCTTC

d_call: TRBD1
clone_size: -
j_call: TRBJ1-2
v_call: TRBV3-1/TRBV3-2
cdr3_aa: CASSQAGTESPYGYTF
cdr3_nt: TGTGCCAGCAGCCAAGCCGGGACAGAGTCCCCCTATGGCTACACCTTC

d_call: -
clone_size: once
j_call: TRBJ2-4
v_call: TRBV2
cdr3_aa: CASSESTGLGIIQYF
cdr3_nt: TGTGCCAGCAGTGAATCGACAGGATTAGGGATCATTCAGTACTTC

d_call: -
clone_size: few
j_call: TRBJ2-7
v_call: TRBV12-3/TRBV12-4
cdr3_aa: CASSRIRVYEQYF
cdr3_nt: TGTGCCAGCAGTCGAATCAGGGTTTACGAGCAGTACTTC

d_call: TRBD2
clone_size: -
j_call: TRBJ2-3
v_call: TRBV7-2
cdr3_aa: CASSLASGSTDTQYF
cdr3_nt: TGTGCCAGCAGCTTAGCTAGCGGGAGCACAGATACGCAGTATTTT

d_call: -
clone_size: -
j_call: TRBJ1-5
v_call: TRBV30
cdr3_aa: CAWSRQDDQPQHF
cdr3_nt: TGTGCCTGGAGTAGACAGGACGATCAGCCCCAGCATTTT

d_call: -
clone_size: -
j_call: TRBJ1-5
v_call: TRBV28
cdr3_aa: CATTGLGNQPQHF
cdr3_nt: TGTGCCACTACAGGGTTAGGGAATCAGCCCCAGCATTTT

d_call: TRBD2
clone_size: -
j_call: TRBJ2-3
v_call: TRBV5-1
cdr3_aa: CASSLAALAGSTDTQYF
cdr3_nt: TGCGCCAGCAGCTTGGCCGCACTAGCGGGGAGCACAGATACGCAGTATTTT

d_call: -
clone_size: -
j_call: TRBJ2-5
v_call: TRBV19
cdr3_aa: CASSISETQYF
cdr3_nt: TGTGCCAGTAGTATCTCCGAGACCCAGTACTTC

d_call: TRBD1
clone_size: -
j_call: TRBJ1-2
v_call: TRBV25-1
cdr3_aa: CASSEYIGTGGAGYTF
cdr3_nt: TGTGCCAGCAGTGAATATATTGGGACAGGGGGAGCTGGCTACACCTTC